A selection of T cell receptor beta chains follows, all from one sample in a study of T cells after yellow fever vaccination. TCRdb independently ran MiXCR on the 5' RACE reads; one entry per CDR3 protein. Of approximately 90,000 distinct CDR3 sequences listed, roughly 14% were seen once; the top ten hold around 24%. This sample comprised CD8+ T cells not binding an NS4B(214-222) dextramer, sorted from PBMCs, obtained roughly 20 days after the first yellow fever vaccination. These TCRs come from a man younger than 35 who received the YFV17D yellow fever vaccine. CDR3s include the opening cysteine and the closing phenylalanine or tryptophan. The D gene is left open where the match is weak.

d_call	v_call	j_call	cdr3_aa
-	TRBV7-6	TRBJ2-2	CASIPSGPPTGELFF
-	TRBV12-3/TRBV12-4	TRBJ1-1	CASSFPSTEAFF
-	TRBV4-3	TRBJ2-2	CASSQDLPGTGELFF
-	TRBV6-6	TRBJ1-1	CASSSVPKAAFF
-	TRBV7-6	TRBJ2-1	CASSQLHEQFF
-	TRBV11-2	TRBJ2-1	CASSSQYPGPATYNEQFF
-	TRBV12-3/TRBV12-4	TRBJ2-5	CASSFRGQETQYF
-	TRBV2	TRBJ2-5	CASSDRGVSGQETQYF
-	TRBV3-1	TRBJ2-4	CASSPSVLPNIQYF
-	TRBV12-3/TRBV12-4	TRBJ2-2	CASTPTGQRTGELFF
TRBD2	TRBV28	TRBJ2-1	CASTQGVAGGNEQFF
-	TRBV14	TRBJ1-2	CASSQDFQDGYTF
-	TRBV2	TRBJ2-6	CASEAGGANVLTF
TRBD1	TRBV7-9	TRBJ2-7	CASSRYDREGYEQYF